The rows below give T cell receptor beta chains drawn from one sample of a study of neurological immune-mediated disorders. TCRdb itself ran the 5' RACE reads through MiXCR, one entry per CDR3 protein. The repertoire holds roughly 36,000 distinct CDR3 sequences, with roughly 3.2% as singletons. Sequencing was performed on PBMCs. The origin of the receptors is a woman aged 55-70 years with multiple sclerosis. Both conserved end residues are part of each CDR3. The D gene is left open where the match is weak.

CDR3: CASSQDLTGYSYEQYF
J: TRBJ2-7
V: TRBV3-1
D: .

CDR3: CSATTGINQPQHF
J: TRBJ1-5
V: TRBV20-1
D: TRBD1

CDR3: CASSPTSGRDTQYF
J: TRBJ2-3
V: TRBV11-2
D: TRBD2

CDR3: CTSSRDRDTEAFF
J: TRBJ1-1
V: TRBV5-1
D: TRBD1

CDR3: CASTSDPNRETQYF
J: TRBJ2-5
V: TRBV5-1
D: .

CDR3: CASSYDGTLNTEAFF
J: TRBJ1-1
V: TRBV6-5
D: .

CDR3: CASSFSWGRAGYTF
J: TRBJ1-2
V: TRBV12-3/TRBV12-4
D: .

CDR3: CASSRQPFSNKTQNF
J: TRBJ1-5
V: TRBV18
D: .

CDR3: CASSSPGSNSGNTIYF
J: TRBJ1-3
V: TRBV12-3/TRBV12-4
D: .

CDR3: CSVVSGGPEQFF
J: TRBJ2-1
V: TRBV29-1
D: .

CDR3: CASSYGLAGAYEQYF
J: TRBJ2-7
V: TRBV6-5
D: TRBD2

CDR3: CSAKKGFSGNTIYF
J: TRBJ1-3
V: TRBV20-1
D: .

CDR3: CASGQGAVGYTF
J: TRBJ1-2
V: TRBV4-1
D: TRBD1

CDR3: CSASLGEYSTDTQYF
J: TRBJ2-3
V: TRBV20-1
D: .

CDR3: CASSAGVLANNSPLHF
J: TRBJ1-6
V: TRBV3-1
D: .

CDR3: CASSLSGGARTGELFF
J: TRBJ2-2
V: TRBV12-3/TRBV12-4
D: TRBD2

CDR3: CASSLRGGNTEAFF
J: TRBJ1-1
V: TRBV12-3/TRBV12-4
D: TRBD1

CDR3: CASSATGGNYEQYF
J: TRBJ2-7
V: TRBV5-1
D: TRBD1

CDR3: CAWSIAGAGRGANVLTF
J: TRBJ2-6
V: TRBV30
D: .

CDR3: CASSHKITDTQYF
J: TRBJ2-3
V: TRBV3-1
D: .

CDR3: CASSFEDGNEKLFF
J: TRBJ1-4
V: TRBV7-9
D: .

CDR3: CASSYYGGLDVTDTQYF
J: TRBJ2-3
V: TRBV6-5
D: .

CDR3: CSARIQGARTNEQFF
J: TRBJ2-1
V: TRBV20-1
D: TRBD1

CDR3: CSARMGTVWEKLFF
J: TRBJ1-4
V: TRBV20-1
D: .

CDR3: CASSYGQDYEQYF
J: TRBJ2-7
V: TRBV5-1
D: TRBD1

CDR3: CASRGRGTDTQYF
J: TRBJ2-3
V: TRBV5-6
D: .

CDR3: CSARPSAGDTQYF
J: TRBJ2-3
V: TRBV20-1
D: .

CDR3: CASSLGGSDTQYF
J: TRBJ2-3
V: TRBV5-6
D: .

CDR3: CASRDRANTEAFF
J: TRBJ1-1
V: TRBV10-2
D: .

CDR3: CASSKGWRASGNTIYF
J: TRBJ1-3
V: TRBV21-1
D: .

CDR3: CAISGLAGGLSSYEQYF
J: TRBJ2-7
V: TRBV10-3
D: TRBD2

CDR3: CSARGPGLSYNSPLHF
J: TRBJ1-6
V: TRBV20-1
D: .

CDR3: CASSFGQYEQYF
J: TRBJ2-7
V: TRBV5-1
D: .

CDR3: CASSQGDGVLGNTIYF
J: TRBJ1-3
V: TRBV4-1
D: .

CDR3: CASSPIDRDGTEAFF
J: TRBJ1-1
V: TRBV5-1
D: TRBD1

CDR3: CASNLQGGVGPDEQFF
J: TRBJ2-1
V: TRBV28
D: .

CDR3: CAISQGAEGQPQHF
J: TRBJ1-5
V: TRBV10-3
D: TRBD1

CDR3: CASSLQQKETQYF
J: TRBJ2-5
V: TRBV5-8
D: .

CDR3: CVSSRTSAAALSKNIQYF
J: TRBJ2-4
V: TRBV6-2/TRBV6-3
D: TRBD2